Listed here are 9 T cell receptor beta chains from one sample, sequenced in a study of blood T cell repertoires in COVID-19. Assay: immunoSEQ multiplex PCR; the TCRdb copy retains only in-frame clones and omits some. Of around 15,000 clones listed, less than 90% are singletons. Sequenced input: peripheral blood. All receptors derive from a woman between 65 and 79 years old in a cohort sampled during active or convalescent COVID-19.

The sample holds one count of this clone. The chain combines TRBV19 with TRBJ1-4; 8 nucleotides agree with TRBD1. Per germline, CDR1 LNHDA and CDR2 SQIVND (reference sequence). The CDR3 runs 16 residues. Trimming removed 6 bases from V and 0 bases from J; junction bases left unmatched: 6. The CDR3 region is CASRRTGTATNEKLFF. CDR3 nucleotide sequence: TGTGCCAGTAGAAGGACAGGGACTGCAACTAATGAAAAACTGTTTTTT.

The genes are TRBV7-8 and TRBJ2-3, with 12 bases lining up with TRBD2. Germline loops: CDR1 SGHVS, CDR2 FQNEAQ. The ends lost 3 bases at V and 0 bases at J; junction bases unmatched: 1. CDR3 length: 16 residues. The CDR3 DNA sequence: TGTGCCAGCAGCTTCCTAGCGGGGGGGAGCACAGATACGCAGTATTTT. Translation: CASSFLAGGSTDTQYF.

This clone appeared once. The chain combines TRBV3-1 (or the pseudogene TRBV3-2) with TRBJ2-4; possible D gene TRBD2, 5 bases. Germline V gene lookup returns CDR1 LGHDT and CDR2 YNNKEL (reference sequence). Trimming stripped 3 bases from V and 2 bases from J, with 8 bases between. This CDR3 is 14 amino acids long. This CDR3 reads CASSQSGTKNIQYF. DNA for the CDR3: TGTGCCAGCAGCCAGAGCGGTACCAAAAACATTCAGTACTTC.

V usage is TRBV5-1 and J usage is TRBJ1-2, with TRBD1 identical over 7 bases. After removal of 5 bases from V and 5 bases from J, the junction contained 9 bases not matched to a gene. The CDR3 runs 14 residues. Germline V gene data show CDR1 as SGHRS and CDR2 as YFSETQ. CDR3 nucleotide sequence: TGCGCCAGCAGACCTATAGACAGGGTATATGGCTACACCTTC. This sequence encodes CASRPIDRVYGYTF. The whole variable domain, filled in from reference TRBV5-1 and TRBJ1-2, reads KAGVTQTPRYLIKTRGQQVTLSCSPISGHRSVSWYQQTPGQGLQFLFEYFSETQRNKGNFPGRFSGRQFSNSRSEMNVSTLELGDSALYLCASRPIDRVYGYTFGSGTRLTVV.

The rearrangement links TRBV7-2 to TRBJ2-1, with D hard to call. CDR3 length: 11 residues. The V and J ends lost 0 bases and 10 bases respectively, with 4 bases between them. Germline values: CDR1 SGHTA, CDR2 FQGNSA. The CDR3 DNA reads TGTGCCAGCAGCTTAGCCGGGGAGCAGTTCTTC. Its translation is CASSLAGEQFF.

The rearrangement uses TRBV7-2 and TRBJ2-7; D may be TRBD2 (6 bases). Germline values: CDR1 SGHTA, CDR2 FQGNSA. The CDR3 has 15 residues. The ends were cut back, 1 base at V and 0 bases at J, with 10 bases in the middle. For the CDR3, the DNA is TGTGCCAGCAGCTTAGGGCGGGGAAACTCCTACGAGCAGTACTTC. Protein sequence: CASSLGRGNSYEQYF.

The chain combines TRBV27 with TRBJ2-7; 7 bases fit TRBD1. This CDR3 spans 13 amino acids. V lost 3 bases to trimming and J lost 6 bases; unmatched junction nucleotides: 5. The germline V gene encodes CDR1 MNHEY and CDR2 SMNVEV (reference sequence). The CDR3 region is CASSFDRVSEQYF. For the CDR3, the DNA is TGTGCCAGCAGTTTCGACAGGGTTAGCGAGCAGTACTTC.

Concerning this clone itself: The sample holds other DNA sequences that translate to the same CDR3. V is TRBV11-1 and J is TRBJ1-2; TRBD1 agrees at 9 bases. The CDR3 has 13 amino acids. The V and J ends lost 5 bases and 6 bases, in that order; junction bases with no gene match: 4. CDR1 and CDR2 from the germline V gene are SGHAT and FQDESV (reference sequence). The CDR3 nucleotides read TGTGCCAGCAGCCTGGACAGGGGCGATGGCTACACCTTC. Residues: CASSLDRGDGYTF.

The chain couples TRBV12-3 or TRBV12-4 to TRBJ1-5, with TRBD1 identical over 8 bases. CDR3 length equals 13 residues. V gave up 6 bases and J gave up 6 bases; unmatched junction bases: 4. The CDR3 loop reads CASSRQGFQPQHF. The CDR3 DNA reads TGTGCCAGCAGCAGACAGGGGTTTCAGCCCCAGCATTTT.